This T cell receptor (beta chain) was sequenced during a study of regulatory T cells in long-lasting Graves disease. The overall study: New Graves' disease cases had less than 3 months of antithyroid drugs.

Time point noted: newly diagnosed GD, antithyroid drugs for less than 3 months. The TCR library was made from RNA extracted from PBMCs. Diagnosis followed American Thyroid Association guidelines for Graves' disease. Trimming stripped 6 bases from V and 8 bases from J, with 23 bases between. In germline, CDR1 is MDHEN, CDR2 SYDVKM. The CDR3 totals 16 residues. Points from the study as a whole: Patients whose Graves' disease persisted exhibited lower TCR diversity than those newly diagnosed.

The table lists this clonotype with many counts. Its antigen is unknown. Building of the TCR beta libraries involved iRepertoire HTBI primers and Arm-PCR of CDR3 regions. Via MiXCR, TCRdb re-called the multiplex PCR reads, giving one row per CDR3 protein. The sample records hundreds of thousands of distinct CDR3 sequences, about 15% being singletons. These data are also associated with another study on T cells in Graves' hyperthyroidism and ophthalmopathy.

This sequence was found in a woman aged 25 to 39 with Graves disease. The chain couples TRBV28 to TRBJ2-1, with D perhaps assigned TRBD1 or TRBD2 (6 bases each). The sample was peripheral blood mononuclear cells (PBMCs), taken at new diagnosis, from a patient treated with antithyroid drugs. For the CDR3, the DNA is TGTGCCAGCAGGCGTGGAGGGGGGTCCGAATTGTATGAGCAGTTCTTC. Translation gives CASRRGGGSELYEQFF.